This T cell receptor (beta chain) stems from a study of T cell responses to AZD1222 COVID-19 vaccine (dated by TCRdb to the early 2020s). Regarding the research as a whole: AZD1222 recipients with second doses at about 4 weeks or about 12 weeks were pooled, because spike-specific TCR depth and breadth did not differ between schedules. Enrollment into the trials was organized by age into subgroups of 18-55, 56-69 and 70-plus years, and those subgroups contained roughly 150, 30 and 60 TCR-sequenced participants, respectively. A total of about 240 trial participants underwent TCR sequencing, of whom about 200 received two doses of AZD1222 and around 26 received two doses of the MenACWY control vaccine.

The CDR3 regions of human TCRbeta chains were analyzed by immunosequencing. The study's own analysis went as follows. Repertoire TCRs were checked for matches against a reference library of SARS-CoV-2-specific TCRs that had been generated using the MIRA antigen-specificity platform. Breadth meant the fraction of unique TCRs that were SARS-CoV-2-associated, whereas depth meant the fraction of total T cells that were SARS-CoV-2-associated. Using the MIRA data, each spike-specific TCR was assigned both to the spike region to which the TCR was reactive and to a CD4 or CD8 class. Log10-transformed breadth and depth values were compared by one-way ANOVA with Sidak's multiple comparisons tests. TCRdb obtained this table from immuneACCESS and retained in-frame rearrangements with V and J assigned. These tables miss some clones; where compared with another copy, unresolved V genes account for less than half of the shortfall, and the remainder is unexplained. V and J calls and clone size are copied from that table; D and trimming were computed from the DNA. For this sample the table gives approximately 90,000 clones, of which about 86% were detected only once. The ten largest account for about 7.7% of the sample.

The time point label corresponds to: baseline before first vaccination. Vaccinee samples were obtained from the UK trials COV001 and COV002, which included a single-blind randomized controlled phase 2/3 trial of AZD1222 (ChAdOx1 nCoV-19) in healthy adults. For TCRbeta chain sequencing, PBMC samples from trial participants were taken at day 0 and at day 28 after the second dose. Concerning this clone: This clone's antigen is unknown. Base qualities are not at hand, and no much larger clone is one base apart.

Paper-wide results and their limitations: In the small 56-69-year group, the increase in depth fell short of significance, most likely because of low power. Epitopes outside the regions mutated in the B.1.351 and B.1.1.7 variants were reportedly recognized by nearly half of the unique spike-specific TCRs. Vaccine-associated CD4 TCRs spanned the whole spike protein, with dominant responses in regions 160-218 and 743-854. Only 5 to 7 AZD1222 recipients were SARS-CoV-2 seropositive at baseline, limiting conclusions about previously exposed vaccinees. After two AZD1222 doses, both the breadth and the depth of spike-specific TCRs were significantly higher than at day 0 and than in MenACWY recipients. No day 14 peak-response samples were available, so repertoires were characterized only after the peak T cell response. Participants were mostly white British and included more females than males, and it was suggested by the authors that clonal diversity may have been underestimated.

At the junction V is shortened by 0 bases and J by 5 bases, with 6 bases in between. From cysteine to phenylalanine, the CDR3 is 13 amino acids long. CDR3 DNA is the only sequence kept; it has 39 bases, read in frame from the first base. Sequences SGDLS (CDR1) and YYNGEE (CDR2) are obtained from the germline V gene. This receptor chain uses TRBV9 and TRBJ1-5; no D gene can be assigned with confidence. The specimen comprised peripheral blood, sampled on day 0 of AZD1222 vaccination. The receptor was isolated from an adult in good health. The CDR3 corresponds to CASSVGKDQPQHF. The nucleotides are TGTGCCAGCAGCGTAGGAAAAGATCAGCCCCAGCATTTT.